This T cell receptor (beta chain) is drawn from a study of control samples from healthy donors and cancer patients. V was shortened by 2 bases and J by 8 bases, with 12 bases between the two germline ends. Germline V gene sequence: CDR1 SQVTM, CDR2 ANQGSEA. The CDR3 has 13 residues. Method: immunoSEQ multiplex PCR; TCRdb's copy keeps in-frame clones and lacks some. The sample includes about 160,000 clones, roughly 94% of them seen just once. The sample comprised PBMCs. The sequence came from a man between 60 and 75 years old with colorectal cancer. The chain couples TRBV29-1 to TRBJ1-4, with D maybe TRBD1 (6 bases). The DNA for the CDR3 is TGCAGCGTTGAAAGGGGGAGAGGGGAAAAACTGTTTTTT. It codes for CSVERGRGEKLFF. Combining the CDR3 with reference TRBV29-1 and TRBJ1-4 gives the whole variable domain SAVISQKPSRDICQRGTSLTIQCQVDSQVTMMFWYRQQPGQSLTLIATANQGSEATYESGFVIDKFPISRPNLTFSTLTVSNMSPEDSSIYLCSVERGRGEKLFFGSGTQLSVL.